This T cell receptor beta chain derives from a study of blood T cells in healthy people across ages. Regarding the study as a whole: Diversity figures derived from one million T cells were judged to underestimate the true value. Naive CD4+ cell counts and diversity both ran higher in long-lived than in aged donors.

This clonotype was counted ten times or more. Its antigen is not known. Germline CDR1 DFQATT, CDR2 SNEGSKA (reference sequence). Trimming removed 6 bases at V and 5 bases at J, with 19 bases between. CDR3 size: 14 residues. Combining a sample-barcoded 5' primer with a J-beta primer mix, a second PCR ran for about 7 to 11 cycles. There were at least 2.5 million CDR3-containing paired-end reads obtained from each sample. MiXCR, run by TCRdb on the 5' RACE reads, gives a single entry per CDR3 protein. The profile shows 650,000 to 1,000,000 distinct CDR3 sequences, roughly 35% of them singletons. The sample consisted of blood. The rearrangement joins TRBV20-1 to TRBJ2-5; tentatively, D is TRBD2 (5 bases). The clonotype was recovered from a man between 18 and 29 years old in good health. The CDR3 DNA follows: TGCAGTGCACCCGAGGCCCGCCGGGGTGAGACCCAGTACTTC. Amino acid sequence: CSAPEARRGETQYF.